This T cell receptor (beta chain) was retrieved from a study of cytomegalovirus exposure and HLA in healthy donors (dated by TCRdb to about 2017). Concerning the study at large: An earlier analysis of approximately 600 of the donors reported 250 to 300 Gb of sequence data and roughly 110 million unique TCR beta sequences from 190 million or so T cells. The aim of the study was to test whether cataloging public T cell receptors could identify signatures of past pathogen exposure. A later analysis re-analyzed previously published TCR beta repertoires from about 600 donors and added high-resolution HLA genotyping to study TCR occurrence patterns. A later genetic analysis used genome-wide SNP genotypes for about 60% of the roughly 670 donors, treating that subset as a discovery cohort. The study used immunosequencing to profile the T cell repertoires of about 670 subjects and linked those repertoires to cytomegalovirus serostatus. An early release covering roughly 600 HLA-typed donors comprised 250 to 350 gigabases of sequencing data and tens of millions of unique TCR sequences. The number of donors typed differed by locus, with about 629-630 for A, B, C, DRB1 and DQB1, roughly 520 for DQA1, 606 for DPA1, and 450 to 480 for DPB1. On average, about 240,000 unique TCR beta nucleotide sequences were sequenced per donor among a few hundred genotyped donors of the cohort, with roughly 18% of those sequences being non-productive. The later analysis used no new phenotypic data to find candidate immune exposures, relying instead on TCR beta sequences and their occurrence across donors. High-throughput TCR immunosequencing, statistical association of individual TCRs with disease status, and machine learning were combined to predict cytomegalovirus infection status. Donor age, sex, ethnicity and CMV serostatus were compiled together with the repertoire data. In an earlier analysis of roughly 540 of the donors, high-throughput TCR beta sequencing was used to judge whether each TCR beta V gene segment behaved as functional or pseudogenic. In addition to the first cohort of several hundred subjects, a separate validation cohort of 130 or so different subjects was used. All discovery cohort repertoires had been generated using a single sequencing platform. HLA typing covered class I and class II loci at four-digit resolution. Because of strong linkage in the cohort, roughly five DR-DQ haplotypes were treated as single units for association and clustering. Of the 350 to 450 genotyped donors, over 70% fell in the genetic ancestry cluster associated with self-reported Caucasian donors.

Via the germline V gene, CDR1 is MGHRA and CDR2 YSYEKL. Cut back by 4 bases and 1 base, the V and J ends lie 11 bases apart. The CDR3 starts with the cysteine, ends with the phenylalanine, and has 15 residues. Only the CDR3 DNA is retained, 45 bases long and in frame from the first base. Here is what the overall study found, with its caveats: At a false discovery rate of 0.05, a later analysis linked fewer than 20,000 TCR beta sequences to specific HLA alleles. This cohort had only TCR beta chains sequenced, and the lack of alpha or paired-chain data limited which features could be detected. A later analysis found that HLA-associated TCR beta chains were more clonally expanded and had lower generation probabilities than equally common non-associated chains. Immune exposure information for the cohort was limited to CMV serostatus. An association between a missense DCLRE1C variant and V-gene and J-gene trimming of TCR beta chains was found in a later genetic analysis and replicated in an independent cohort. A later analysis found that most CMV-associated TCR beta chains appeared HLA-restricted, with HLA associations seemingly driven largely by CMV exposure. A cluster of highly shared sequence variants was judged likely to be a technical artifact of the sequencing pipeline. In an earlier analysis of some 500 of the donors, most TCR beta V segments appeared in productive rearrangements about 87% or about 30% of the time, broadly matching IMGT annotations. Because the 87-base-pair reads could not distinguish some IMGT-functional V segments, including TRBV6-2 and TRBV6-3, those segments were excluded. Linkage disequilibrium might explain the correlated functional status among segregating V segments, but an unknown experimental factor could not be ruled out. The authors suggested that the approach could potentially be generalized to other disease states and immunological phenotypes. HLA typing was unavailable for some donors at each locus, so association tests used only the typed subset. A later analysis reported that several top co-occurrence clusters appeared linked to parvovirus B19, influenza, CMV and Epstein-Barr virus. A further reported finding was that TCR beta sequences accurately predicted the HLA-A and HLA-B alleles for most subjects in the first cohort. In a later analysis, TCR association rates were found to vary across HLA loci, with the most associated TCRs seen for DRB1 alleles and the fewest for HLA-C alleles. Because counts were too low, roughly 17 rarely observed V segments, including chromosome 9 orphons, were left out of the earlier analysis of roughly 600 of the donors. Presence/absence analyses assumed roughly uniform sequencing depth across donors, an assumption that may not hold. A total of 150 or so TCR beta chains were listed by the study as associated with cytomegalovirus. According to a later genetic analysis, donors in an Asian-associated ancestry cluster had fewer N-insertions in productive TCRs than the roughly 660-donor mean. Most TCR sequences were observed very rarely across donors, whereas some public TCRs were present in many individuals. Cytomegalovirus status was reported to be diagnosed by the classifier with high specificity and sensitivity in both the original and validation cohorts. In vitro tests confirmed that a few of the cytomegalovirus-associated TCR beta chains recognize cytomegalovirus antigens. When HLA alleles, especially DR and DQ, strongly co-occurred, attributing TCR associations to individual alleles was difficult.

This clone was observed a handful of times. Its antigen specificity is not known. Base qualities are not at hand, and no much larger clone is one base apart. Libraries were prepared through the immunoSEQ multiplex PCR assay. A mixture of 60 forward primers for TCR Vbeta segments and 13 reverse primers for TCR Jbeta segments was used in the multiplex PCR. A multiplex PCR assay on genomic DNA amplified the CDR3 region of rearranged TCR beta genes. Amplified TCR beta libraries were sequenced as 87-base-pair reads on the Illumina HiSeq System. The study's processing was this. In a later analysis, tens of millions of unique TCR beta chains were counted across the 666 repertoires, and around 11 million of these chains were shared by at least two donors. Raw reads were error-corrected and collapsed into unique sequences with a nearest-neighbor algorithm that merged closely related sequences to remove PCR and sequencing errors. Alignment of CDR3 sequences to IMGT reference sequences was used to assign V, D and J gene segments. Each retained sequence needed at least a six-nucleotide match to both a V gene segment and a J gene segment. Rearrangements were called productive when the CDR3 lacked stop codons and stayed in frame with V and J; all others were non-productive. CDR3 was defined by IMGT convention, running from the second conserved V-encoded cysteine to the conserved J-encoded phenylalanine. In an earlier analysis of roughly 580 of the donors, sequences lacking an unambiguous match to a single V gene segment were excluded. In an earlier analysis of approximately 590 of the donors, V segments were called functional above 56.7% productive rearrangements and were called segregating when the between-donor standard deviation exceeded 5%. A statistical classification framework was built to diagnose cytomegalovirus status from the catalog of TCR beta chain sequences. In a later analysis, TCR nucleotide sequences were compared against IMGT/GENE-DB human TR gene sequences so that V and J genes could be assigned. The TCRdist pipeline was used in a later analysis to assign CDR3 sequences and most-parsimonious VDJ recombination scenarios. In a later analysis, each TCR beta chain was defined by its CDR3 amino acid sequence together with its V-gene family, and reads lacking a unique V-gene family were excluded. In a later analysis, 450 to 600 highly shared, low-generation-probability nucleotide sequences were removed to address suspected cross-contamination and a sequencing artifact. In a later analysis, a clonal expansion index was calculated for each public chain from normalized within-repertoire ranks of inferred template counts. In a later analysis, generation probabilities were computed using a VDJ recombination model fitted to out-of-frame rearrangements, and the results were checked against IGoR. A later analysis scored TCR-TCR, TCR-HLA and TCR-CMV co-occurrence with hypergeometric tests, applying a repertoire-size bias correction to TCR pairs. In a later analysis, false discovery rates were estimated by permuting HLA or CMV assignments 20 times. In a later analysis, co-occurring TCRs were grouped using DBSCAN, with TCRdist sequence similarity added in when clustering inside HLA-allele-positive subsets. Repertoires with fewer than 30,000 or more than 120,000 public chains, plus five repertoires with anomalous nucleotide sharing, were excluded from co-occurrence clustering. What TCRdb holds here is the immuneACCESS table cut down to in-frame rearrangements. Part of the clones is not present; checked against another copy, under half of the missing clones reflect an unresolved V gene, and the others are unexplained. V and J calls and clone size are as listed in that table; D and trimming were resolved from the DNA. Present in this sample are 75,000 to 90,000 clones, about a tenth of which were seen just once. The ten most abundant clones make up more than 20% of the sample.

The cohort was made up of 650 to 700 healthy bone marrow donors. Cohort members were all nominally healthy when sampled, although unrecorded immune exposures were likely present. The donor tested CMV seropositive, placing the donor among the 289 seropositive members of the cohort. A peripheral blood sample was collected from each donor, and TCR beta sequencing was performed on peripheral blood mononuclear cells. The Qiagen DNeasy Blood Extraction Kit was used to extract genomic DNA from the blood cell samples. Specimen: PBMCs. The clonotype originates from a man aged 55-75 years in good health and CMV-seropositive. The chain is encoded by TRBV4-1 joined to TRBJ1-5, with the identity of the D gene unclear. The CDR3 region has the sequence CASSLGFQSNQPQHF. The base sequence is TGCGCCAGCAGCCTTGGCTTCCAGAGCAATCAGCCCCAGCATTTT.